Reported below is one T cell receptor (beta chain). Its antigen is unidentified. Generated by immunoSEQ multiplex PCR, the TCRdb table keeps only in-frame clones and is missing some. The top ten hold roughly 10% of the sample, which has 65,000 to 85,000 clones, about nine tenths seen once. The CDR3 is 15 residues long. This sample was included in a study of T cell responses to AZD1222 COVID-19 vaccine. Study outcomes and limitations: When two AZD1222 doses had been given, Spike-specific TCR breadth and depth rose. None of the repertoires were sampled until the peak T cell response had passed.

Material: peripheral blood, obtained 28 days after the second dose of the MenACWY control vaccine. The chain links TRBV12-2 to TRBJ1-2; TRBD1 is the table's D call, not checked against the DNA. TRBV12-2 is shown as a pseudogene. The receptor was derived from an adult who received the MenACWY meningococcal vaccine as a control. The CDR3 nucleotides read TGTGCAAGTCGCTTAGCGTGGGACAGGAGCTATGGCTACACCTTC. Translated: CASRLAWDRSYGYTF.